A single sample gave rise to the 13 T cell receptor beta chains below, sequenced in a study of blood T cells in healthy people across ages. Using a J-beta primer mix together with a sample-barcoded 5' primer, a second PCR was run for roughly 6 to 12 cycles. TCRdb re-analysed the 5' RACE reads in MiXCR, keeping a single row per CDR3 protein. The table has about 970,000 distinct CDR3 sequences, around 54% seen once. The source material was blood. These receptors originate from a woman aged 55-70 years in good health.

The CDR3 loop is CASGTSYGYTF. Here the CDR3 DNA reads TGTGCCAGCGGGACTAGCTATGGCTACACCTTC. V usage is TRBV28 and J usage is TRBJ1-2; D might be TRBD1 (5 bases). Trimming took off 8 bases at V and 4 bases at J, with 8 bases between the two ends. CDR1 MDHEN and CDR2 SYDVKM come from the germline V gene. CDR3 size: 11 residues.

This clonotype was counted at least ten times. The rearrangement joins TRBV4-1 to TRBJ2-3, with D perhaps given as TRBD1 or TRBD2 (6 bases each). In germline, CDR1 is MGHRA, CDR2 YSYEKL. V was cut by 0 bases and J by 4 bases, with 17 bases left in between. The CDR3 totals 17 residues. The CDR3, as DNA: TGCGCCAGCAGCCAAGATAGGTTCGGGGGCCCCGCAGATACGCAGTATTTT. Translation gives CASSQDRFGGPADTQYF.

This clonotype was detected only a few times. This chain uses TRBV7-6 with TRBJ2-5, with TRBD1 matching over 11 bases. The DNA end is more similar to TRBJ2-7, so the J call may be wrong. Germline-derived CDR1 and CDR2 are SGHVS and FNYEAQ. This CDR3 spans 15 amino acids. Here the CDR3 reads CASSERTGGFGEQYF. The CDR3 nucleotides are TGTGCCAGCAGCGAAAGGACAGGGGGCTTCGGCGAGCAGTACTTC.

This sequence joins TRBV12-3 or TRBV12-4 and TRBJ2-6, with D unresolved. V lost 6 bases, J lost 1 base, and 10 bases lay in between. The CDR3 is 15 residues long. The CDR3 nucleotides read TGTGCCAGCAGCACCCTCTCGTCTGGGGCCAACGTCCTGACTTTC. Translation: CASSTLSSGANVLTF.

The chain links TRBV2 to TRBJ2-7; 12 bases agree with TRBD2. Germline-derived CDR1 and CDR2 are SNHLY and FYNNEI. Losses at the gene ends were 7 bases for V and 7 bases for J; bases not matched to a gene: 11. CDR3 length equals 15 residues. CDR3 protein: CASNLLAGGRNEQYF. The DNA of the CDR3 is TGTGCCAGCAACCTACTAGCGGGAGGTAGGAATGAGCAGTACTTC.

J is TRBJ2-6 and V is TRBV7-2, with D unclear. This CDR3 comprises 16 residues. The germline gives CDR1 SGHTA, CDR2 FQGNSA. Trimming cost V 3 bases and J 0 bases, with 9 bases left between them. This CDR3 is CASSFQGLSGANVLTF. Written as DNA, the CDR3 is TGTGCCAGCAGCTTCCAAGGCCTCTCTGGGGCCAACGTCCTGACTTTC.

This chain connects TRBV21-1 to TRBJ2-5; the table's D call of TRBD2 was not tested on the DNA. TRBV21-1 is noted as a pseudogene. The CDR3 is made up of 16 amino acids. In nucleotides, the CDR3 is TGTGCCAGCGGATTAGCGGGAGGCGGAAAGCGAGAGACCCAGTACTTC. It codes for CASGLAGGGKRETQYF.

The chain uses TRBV4-1 and TRBJ2-7; D remains ambiguous. The CDR3 is made up of 16 amino acids. The germline CDR1 and CDR2 sequences are MGHRA and YSYEKL. V lost 2 bases to trimming and J lost 4 bases, with 18 bases between them. DNA of the CDR3: TGCGCCAGCAGCCAATATCCGGAACTGCCCAAATACGAGCAGTACTTC. Translation: CASSQYPELPKYEQYF.

The rearrangement links TRBV6-2 or TRBV6-3 to TRBJ1-5, with 8 nucleotides matching TRBD1. The CDR3 spans 13 residues. Germline V gene sequence: CDR1 MNHEY, CDR2 SVGEGT. V was clipped by 10 bases and J by 8 bases; unmatched bases: 10. Here the CDR3 reads CATRTGSAEPQHF. CDR3 bases: TGTGCCACCAGGACAGGGTCGGCAGAGCCCCAGCATTTT.

This clonotype was seen only once. The chain employs TRBV20-1 and TRBJ2-5; D is possibly TRBD1 (5 bases). The CDR3 runs to 13 residues. From germline, CDR1 is DFQATT and CDR2 SNEGSKA (reference sequence). The V and J ends lost 3 bases and 1 base respectively, with 9 bases between them. The CDR3 coding sequence is TGCAGTGCTAGCGGACACCTCCAAGAGACCCAGTACTTC. Its translation is CSASGHLQETQYF.

This clonotype was found a few times. The chain uses TRBV6-1 and TRBJ2-7, with unresolved D. This CDR3 contains 14 residues. The V and J ends lost 2 bases and 6 bases respectively, with 14 bases between them. Germline values: CDR1 MNHNS, CDR2 SASEGT. The CDR3 nucleotides are TGTGCCAGCAGTGAACTGAGAAAAATCTCCGAGCAGTACTTC. Translation: CASSELRKISEQYF.

V and J are TRBV4-2 and TRBJ2-5; TRBD1 is a possible D gene (6 bases). CDR1 and CDR2 (germline): LGHNA, YNFKEQ. This CDR3 spans 15 amino acids. The V end was cut by 5 bases, the J end by 3 bases, with 16 bases between. CDR3 DNA: TGTGCCAGCAGCTCTAGCCGACAGGCTAAAGAGACCCAGTACTTC. As protein: CASSSSRQAKETQYF.

A single count supports this clonotype. V and J are TRBV2 and TRBJ2-5, with 10 bases fitting TRBD2. The CDR3 spans 15 residues. Germline CDR1 is SNHLY and CDR2 is FYNNEI. Unmatched junction bases numbered 7, after V lost 6 bases and J lost 3 bases. CDR3 region: CASRAHTSGEETQYF. For the CDR3, the DNA is TGTGCCAGCAGGGCCCATACTAGCGGGGAAGAGACCCAGTACTTC.